This T cell receptor (beta chain) was captured by sequencing in a study of technical replicates of blood from a handful of donors. V was cut by 8 bases and J by 11 bases, with 26 bases left in between. CDR1 and CDR2 from the germline V gene are MNHEY and SMNVEV (reference sequence). The CDR3 has 15 amino acids. Produced via immunoSEQ multiplex PCR; TCRdb's table is partial and in-frame only. Among 85,000 to 100,000 clones listed, 90% to 97% were seen once. The chain recombines TRBV27 with TRBJ2-3; D may be TRBD2 (6 bases). Sequencing was carried out using T cells isolated from PBMCs. The receptor was derived from a human donor in good health. CDR3 nucleotides: TGTGCCAGCCGCAGGAAGGTTCAACCGGGAGAAGGGCAGTATTTT. This translates into CASRRKVQPGEGQYF.